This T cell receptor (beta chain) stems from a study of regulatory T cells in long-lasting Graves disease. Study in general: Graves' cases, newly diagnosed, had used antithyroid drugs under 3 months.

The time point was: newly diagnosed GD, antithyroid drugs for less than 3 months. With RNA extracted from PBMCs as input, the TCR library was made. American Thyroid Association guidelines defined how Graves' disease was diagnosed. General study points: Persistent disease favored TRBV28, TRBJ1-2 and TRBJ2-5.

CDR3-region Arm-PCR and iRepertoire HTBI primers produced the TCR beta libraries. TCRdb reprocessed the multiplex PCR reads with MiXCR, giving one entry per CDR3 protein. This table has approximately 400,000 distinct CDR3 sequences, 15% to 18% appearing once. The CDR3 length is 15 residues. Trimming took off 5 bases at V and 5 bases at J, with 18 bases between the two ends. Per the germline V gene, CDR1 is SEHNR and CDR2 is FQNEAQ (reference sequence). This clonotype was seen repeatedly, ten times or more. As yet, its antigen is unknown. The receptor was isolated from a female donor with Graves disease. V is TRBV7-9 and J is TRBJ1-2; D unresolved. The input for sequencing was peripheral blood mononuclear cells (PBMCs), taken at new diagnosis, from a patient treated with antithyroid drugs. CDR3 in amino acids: CASSHQSGKIYGYTF. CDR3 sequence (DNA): TGTGCCAGCAGCCACCAAAGCGGGAAGATTTATGGCTACACCTTC.